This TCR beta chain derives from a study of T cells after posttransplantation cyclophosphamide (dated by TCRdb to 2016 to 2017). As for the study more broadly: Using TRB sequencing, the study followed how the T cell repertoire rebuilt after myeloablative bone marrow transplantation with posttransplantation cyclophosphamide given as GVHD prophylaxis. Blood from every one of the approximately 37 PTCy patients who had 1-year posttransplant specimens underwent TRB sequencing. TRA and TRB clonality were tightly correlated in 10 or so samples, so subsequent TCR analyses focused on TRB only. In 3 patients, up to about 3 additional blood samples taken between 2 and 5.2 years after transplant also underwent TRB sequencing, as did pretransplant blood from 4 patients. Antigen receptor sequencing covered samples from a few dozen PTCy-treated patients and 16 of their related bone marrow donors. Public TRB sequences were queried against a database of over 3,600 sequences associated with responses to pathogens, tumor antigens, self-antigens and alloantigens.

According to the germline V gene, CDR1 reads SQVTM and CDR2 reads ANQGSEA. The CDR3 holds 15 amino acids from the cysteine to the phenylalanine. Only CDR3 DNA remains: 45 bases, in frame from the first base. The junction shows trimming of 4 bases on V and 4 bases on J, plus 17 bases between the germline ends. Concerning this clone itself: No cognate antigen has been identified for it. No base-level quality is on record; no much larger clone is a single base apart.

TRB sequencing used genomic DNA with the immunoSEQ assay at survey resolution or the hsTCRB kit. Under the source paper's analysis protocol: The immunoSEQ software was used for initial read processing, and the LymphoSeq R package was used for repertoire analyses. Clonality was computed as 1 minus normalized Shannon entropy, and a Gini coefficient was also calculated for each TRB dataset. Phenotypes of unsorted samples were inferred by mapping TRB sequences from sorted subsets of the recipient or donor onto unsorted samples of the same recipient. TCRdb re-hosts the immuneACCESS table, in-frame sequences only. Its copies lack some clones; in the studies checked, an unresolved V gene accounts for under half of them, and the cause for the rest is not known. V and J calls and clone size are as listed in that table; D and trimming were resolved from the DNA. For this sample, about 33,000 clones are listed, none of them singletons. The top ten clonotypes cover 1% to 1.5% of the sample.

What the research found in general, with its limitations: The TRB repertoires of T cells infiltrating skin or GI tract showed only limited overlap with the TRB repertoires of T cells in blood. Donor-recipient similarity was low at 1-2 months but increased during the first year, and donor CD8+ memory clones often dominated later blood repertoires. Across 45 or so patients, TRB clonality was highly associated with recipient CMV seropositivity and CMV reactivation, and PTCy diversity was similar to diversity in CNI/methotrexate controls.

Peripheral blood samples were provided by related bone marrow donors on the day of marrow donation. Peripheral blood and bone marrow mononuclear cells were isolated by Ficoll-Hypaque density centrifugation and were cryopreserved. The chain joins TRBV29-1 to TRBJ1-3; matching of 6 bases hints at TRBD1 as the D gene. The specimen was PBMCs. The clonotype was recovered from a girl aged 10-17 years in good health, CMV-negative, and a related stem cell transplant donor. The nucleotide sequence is TGCAGCGTTGGAGGCGGCAGGGGTGCAGGAAACACCATATATTTT. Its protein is CSVGGGRGAGNTIYF.